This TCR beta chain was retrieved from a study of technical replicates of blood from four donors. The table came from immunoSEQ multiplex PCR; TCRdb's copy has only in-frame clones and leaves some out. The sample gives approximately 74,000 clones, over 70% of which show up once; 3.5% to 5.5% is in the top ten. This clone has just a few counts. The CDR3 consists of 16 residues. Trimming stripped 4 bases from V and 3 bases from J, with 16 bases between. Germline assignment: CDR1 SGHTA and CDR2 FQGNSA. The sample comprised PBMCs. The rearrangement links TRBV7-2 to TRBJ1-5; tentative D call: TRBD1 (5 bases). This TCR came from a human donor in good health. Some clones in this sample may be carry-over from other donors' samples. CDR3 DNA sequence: TGTGCCAGCAGCTGGGCGGGGACGGCTGTCAATCAGCCCCAGCATTTT. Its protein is CASSWAGTAVNQPQHF.